This T cell receptor (beta chain) appears in the sequencing data of a study of identical twins. Whole-study results and caveats: Low generation probability was overrepresented in out-of-frame alpha sequences shared by twins.

TCRdb re-called the 5' RACE reads with MiXCR, one entry per CDR3 protein. The profile covers about 570,000 distinct CDR3 sequences, with roughly 9.5% appearing a single time and around 3.2% taken by the ten largest. CDR1 is SGHAT, CDR2 FQNNGV, per germline. V was trimmed by 4 bases and J by 3 bases, leaving 16 bases between them. CDR3 length: 15 amino acids. There were only healthy Caucasians among the donors. This clonotype came up a few times. Its antigen is as yet unknown. The sample was also reused in another study, on yellow fever vaccine responses in identical twins.

The sample was PBMCs. V usage is TRBV11-2 and J usage is TRBJ2-7; D is possibly TRBD2 (6 bases). The clonotype originates from a woman aged 18-29 years in good health. CDR3 region: CASSYGRDSFYEQYF. The CDR3 region has the DNA TGTGCCAGCAGCTACGGCCGGGACTCCTTCTACGAGCAGTACTTC.